The 10 T cell receptor beta chains below were found in one sample sequenced in a study of cytomegalovirus exposure and HLA in healthy donors. PCR employed 60 Vbeta and 13 Jbeta primers. Profiling relied on immunoSEQ multiplex PCR, and the TCRdb table lists in-frame clones only, not all of them. The data hold tens of thousands of clones, with roughly four fifths observed a single time. Material: PBMCs. The receptors stem from a man aged 18-30 years in good health and CMV-seronegative.

V gene TRBV7-2 combines with J gene TRBJ2-1, with D possibly matching TRBD1 (6 bases). There are 14 residues in the CDR3. The V end lost 0 bases, the J end lost 8 bases, and 11 bases lay between the germline ends. The germline V gene encodes CDR1 SGHTA and CDR2 FQGNSA. As DNA, the CDR3 is TGTGCCAGCAGCTTAGCAGCTGGGGGCTATGAGCAGTTCTTC. Encoded protein: CASSLAAGGYEQFF.

The gene calls are TRBV25-1 and TRBJ2-5; no reliable D call. The CDR3 has 13 residues. Germline loops: CDR1 MGHDK, CDR2 SYGVNS. V was shortened by 5 bases and J by 1 base, with 8 bases between the two germline ends. In DNA form, the CDR3 reads TGTGCCAGCAGTTCCAGGTTCCAAGAGACCCAGTACTTC. It specifies CASSSRFQETQYF.

This CDR3 is CASSLNYRVGQPQHF. The CDR3 DNA follows: TGTGCCAGCAGCTTGAACTACAGGGTTGGTCAGCCCCAGCATTTT. The J gene is TRBJ1-5, the V gene TRBV5-6; D possibly corresponds to TRBD1 (6 bases). Deletions cut 1 base from V and 6 bases from J, with 14 bases between. CDR3 length: 15 amino acids. CDR1 and CDR2 (germline): SGHDT, YYEEEE.

The V gene is TRBV5-1, the J gene TRBJ2-1, with 9 bases fitting TRBD1. The V and J ends lost 5 bases and 5 bases, in that order; junction bases with no gene match: 5. Germline V gene sequence: CDR1 SGHRS, CDR2 YFSETQ. The CDR3 runs to 14 residues. Here the CDR3 reads CASRGDRAHNEQFF. The DNA for the CDR3 is TGCGCCAGCAGGGGGGACAGGGCCCACAATGAGCAGTTCTTC.

The chain uses TRBV19 and TRBJ1-5; 7 bases line up with TRBD1. After removal of 7 bases from V and 5 bases from J, the junction contained 8 bases not matched to a gene. The V gene's germline CDR1 is LNHDA and CDR2 SQIVND (reference sequence). The CDR3 spans 14 residues. The CDR3 sequence: CASTPGQNYQPQHF. DNA of the CDR3: TGTGCCAGTACCCCGGGACAGAACTATCAGCCCCAGCATTTT.

This sequence joins TRBV11-2 and TRBJ2-5, with TRBD2 as a possible D gene (6 bases). The CDR3 is 15 residues long. CDR1 and CDR2 (germline): SGHAT, FQNNGV. The V end was cut by 4 bases, the J end by 0 bases, with 12 bases between. CDR3 residues: CASSYVRDYQETQYF. The CDR3 DNA reads as TGTGCCAGCAGCTACGTCCGGGACTACCAAGAGACCCAGTACTTC.

The J gene is TRBJ1-6, the V gene TRBV7-9; weak D call: TRBD1 (5 bases). With 3 bases removed from V and 10 bases from J, the gap between germline ends came to 7 bases. The CDR3 contains 12 residues. Germline V gene sequence: CDR1 SEHNR, CDR2 FQNEAQ (reference sequence). The chain's CDR3 is CASSFRESPLHF. CDR3 DNA sequence: TGTGCCAGCAGCTTCAGGGAATCACCCCTCCACTTT. Full variable domain (outside the CDR3, taken from reference TRBV7-9 and TRBJ1-6): DTGVSQNPRHKITKRGQNVTFRCDPISEHNRLYWYRQTLGQGPEFLTYFQNEAQLEKSRLLSDRFSAERPKGSFSTLEIQRTEQGDSAMYLCASSFRESPLHFGNGTRLTVT.

The chain carries TRBV11-1 and TRBJ2-7; D unclear. With 3 bases removed from V and 2 bases from J, the gap between germline ends came to 8 bases. This CDR3 is built from 13 residues. Germline V gene data show CDR1 as SGHAT and CDR2 as FQDESV (reference sequence). In DNA form, the CDR3 reads TGTGCCAGCAGCTTCCGCGGTGCCTACGAGCAGTACTTC. Its translation: CASSFRGAYEQYF. Filled out from reference TRBV11-1 and TRBJ2-7, the complete variable domain reads EAEVAQSPRYKITEKSQAVAFWCDPISGHATLYWYRQILGQGPELLVQFQDESVVDDSQLPKDRFSAERLKGVDSTLKIQPAELGDSAMYLCASSFRGAYEQYFGPGTRLTVT.

This chain connects TRBV19 to TRBJ1-2; the match to TRBD1 covers 9 bases. There are 14 residues in the CDR3. V shed 5 bases, J shed 6 bases, and the junction held 7 bases outside the gene matches. The germline CDR1 and CDR2 sequences are LNHDA and SQIVND (reference sequence). This chain's CDR3 is CASSRNRGLDGYTF. CDR3 DNA: TGTGCCAGTAGTCGAAACAGGGGGCTCGATGGCTACACCTTC.

This chain links TRBV28 with TRBJ1-1; tentative D call: TRBD1 (5 bases). Germline values: CDR1 MDHEN, CDR2 SYDVKM. The CDR3 totals 12 residues. Trimming took off 7 bases at V and 8 bases at J, with 14 bases between the two ends. The CDR3 here is CASTQGFSEAFF. CDR3 coding DNA: TGTGCCAGCACTCAGGGTTTTTCAGAAGCTTTCTTT.